These 21 T cell receptor beta chains were sequenced from one sample in a study of T cells expressing NK-cell markers. From the 5' RACE reads, TCRdb lists one entry per CDR3 protein and no DNA. Recorded for this sample: 300,000 to 500,000 distinct CDR3 sequences. The source material was blood T cells: a sorted CD56 or NKG2C T cell subset, CD4+ or CD8+ T cells, or bulk PBMC T cells (not recorded which). These receptors were obtained from a woman between 45 and 60 years old in good health.

The chain is built from TRBV29-1 and TRBJ2-1; TCRdb picks TRBD2, but there is no DNA to check that call. Germline CDR1 reads SQVTM; CDR2 reads ANQGSEA. The CDR3 totals 12 residues. This CDR3 is CSAGTKEGSRFF.

This chain joins TRBV5-1 and TRBJ1-1. The CDR3 sequence is 13 residues long. Germline loops: CDR1 SGHRS, CDR2 YFSETQ. The chain's CDR3 is CASSGVVGTEAFF.

The chain couples TRBV6-5 to TRBJ1-6. Germline CDR1 is MNHEY and CDR2 is SVGAGI. The CDR3 is 16 residues long. The CDR3 reads CASSYLPESANSPLHF.

The chain recombines TRBV20-1 with TRBJ1-1. This CDR3 comprises 14 residues. The germline V gene has CDR1 DFQATT and CDR2 SNEGSKA (reference sequence). This CDR3 is CSADTGFRSTEAFF.

V gene TRBV14 combines with J gene TRBJ2-3; TCRdb designates TRBD2, a call that cannot be tested without DNA. This CDR3 spans 16 amino acids. Germline V gene data show CDR1 as SGHDN and CDR2 as FVKESK. The CDR3 protein is CASSQGPSGTSLTQYF.

The J gene is TRBJ2-7, the V gene TRBV29-1; TCRdb picks TRBD2, but there is no DNA to check that call. In germline, CDR1 is SQVTM, CDR2 ANQGSEA. The CDR3 totals 14 residues. CDR3 in amino acids: CSVAPGLSSYEQYF.

The CDR3 sequence is CASSELGYEQYF. The chain uses TRBV10-2 and TRBJ2-7. The CDR3 runs 12 residues. Germline CDR1 is WSHSY and CDR2 is SAAADI.

The chain is built from TRBV19 and TRBJ2-1; the D call from TCRdb, TRBD2, cannot be confirmed without DNA. Germline values: CDR1 LNHDA, CDR2 SQIVND (reference sequence). The CDR3 is 16 residues long. Here the CDR3 reads CASSSSLAGVINEQFF.

The chain has TRBV5-1 and TRBJ2-7; TCRdb's D call of TRBD1 is untestable without DNA. This CDR3 region has 15 residues. CDR1 and CDR2 (germline): SGHRS, YFSETQ. CDR3 protein: CASSLVVGADYEQYF.

V is TRBV11-3 and J is TRBJ2-2; TCRdb indicates TRBD2, and absent DNA this call remains unverified. Germline V gene lookup returns CDR1 SGHNT and CDR2 YENEEA. The CDR3 has 14 residues. The CDR3 protein is CASLVSGRAGELFF.

V is TRBV4-1 and J is TRBJ2-2; the D call of TRBD2 rests on TCRdb alone, since no DNA is present to check it. The CDR3 is 19 amino acids. The germline CDR1 and CDR2 sequences are MGHRA and YSYEKL. The CDR3 sequence: CASSQAPLAPGRYTGELFF.

This sequence joins TRBV12-5 and TRBJ2-5; TCRdb returns TRBD2, unconfirmable since there is no DNA. The CDR3 has 13 residues. CDR1 is LGHNT, CDR2 FRNRAP, per germline. The CDR3 region is CASGPSGIKTQYF. Together with reference TRBV12-5 and TRBJ2-5, the CDR3 gives the full variable domain: DARVTQTPRHKVTEMGQEVTMRCQPILGHNTVFWYRQTMMQGLELLAYFRNRAPLDDSGMPKDRFSAEMPDATLATLKIQPSEPRDSAVYFCASGPSGIKTQYFGPGTRLLVL.

V and J are TRBV5-1 and TRBJ2-2; TCRdb's D call, TRBD1, is unchecked because there is no DNA. The CDR3 is 15 residues long. Germline V gene sequence: CDR1 SGHRS, CDR2 YFSETQ. The CDR3 protein is CASSFGQGSTGELFF.

The genes are TRBV12-3 or TRBV12-4 and TRBJ1-1. The CDR3 loop spans 15 amino acids. The CDR3: CASSPSLGSGTEAFF.

The V and J genes are TRBV29-1 and TRBJ1-2; with no DNA, the TCRdb D assignment of TRBD1 cannot be verified. Germline values: CDR1 SQVTM, CDR2 ANQGSEA. The CDR3 has 13 amino acids. CDR3 region: CSVDATFRDGYTF.

This chain joins TRBV5-1 and TRBJ2-1; TCRdb outputs TRBD1, but without DNA this stays unchecked. This CDR3 region has 14 residues. Germline V gene sequence: CDR1 SGHRS, CDR2 YFSETQ. The CDR3 loop reads CASRRDPSYNEQFF.

The rearrangement uses TRBV25-1 and TRBJ2-2; TCRdb returns TRBD2, unconfirmable since there is no DNA. CDR3 size: 16 residues. Germline loops: CDR1 MGHDK, CDR2 SYGVNS. The CDR3 spells CASSEAGTSGSGELFF.

The CDR3 protein is CASSQVGLSQETQYF. The rearrangement links TRBV4-1 to TRBJ2-5; TCRdb names TRBD2, which stays unverified in the absence of DNA. Germline V CDR1 and CDR2: MGHRA, YSYEKL. This CDR3 region has 15 residues.

This chain links TRBV29-1 with TRBJ2-4; lacking DNA, the TRBD2 call made by TCRdb goes unchecked. CDR3 length equals 16 residues. The germline CDR1 and CDR2 sequences are SQVTM and ANQGSEA. CDR3 sequence: CSVEDPSGAGGDIQYF.

This CDR3 is CATQGTVGTQYF. This rearrangement joins TRBV24-1 to TRBJ2-5; the TCRdb call, TRBD1, lacks DNA for checking. There are 12 residues in the CDR3. CDR1 is KGHDR, CDR2 SFDVKD, per germline.

The chain couples TRBV2 to TRBJ2-3; the TCRdb D gene call, TRBD1, has no DNA to confirm it. Per germline, CDR1 SNHLY and CDR2 FYNNEI. The CDR3 contains 14 residues. The CDR3 region is CASRGPGSDYTQYF.